This T cell receptor beta chain emerged from a study of blood T cell repertoires in COVID-19. Study overall: Both acute and convalescent COVID-19 samples were obtained from the United States, Italy and Spain. In each case, the material was cDNA or gDNA derived from T cells, B-cell-depleted T cells, or PBMCs.

With V trimmed by 1 base and J by 4 bases, 7 bases remained unmatched. The CDR3 covers 16 residues. Looked up from germline, CDR1 is SGHVS and CDR2 is FNYEAQ. In the original analysis: Reference gene primer amplification yielded estimated nucleated cell counts. Assay: immunoSEQ multiplex PCR; the TCRdb copy retains only in-frame clones and omits some. The DNA gave D and trimming, while V, J and clone size come from that table. The sample gives roughly 250,000 clones, more than 75% of which show up once; 8.5% to 10% is in the top ten. Sequencing was performed on peripheral blood. The receptor comes from a man aged 35 to 55 who had recovered from COVID-19. This chain joins TRBV7-6 and TRBJ2-3; 8 bases match TRBD1. The CDR3 DNA is TGTGCCAGCAGCTTAGAGCCCGGACAGGGTGCAGATACGCAGTATTTT. Translated, it gives CASSLEPGQGADTQYF. Full variable domain (missing parts from reference TRBV7-6 and TRBJ2-3): GAGVSQSPRYKVTKRGQDVALRCDPISGHVSLYWYRQALGQGPEFLTYFNYEAQQDKSGLPNDRFSAERPEGSISTLTIQRTEQRDSAMYRCASSLEPGQGADTQYFGPGTRLTVL.